One and the same sample provided the 14 T cell receptor beta chains below, sequenced in a study of cytomegalovirus exposure and HLA in healthy donors. The study ran its PCR with 60 Vbeta and 13 Jbeta primers. Sequencing used immunoSEQ multiplex PCR; TCRdb keeps in-frame clones, though not all of them. This sample has hundreds of thousands of clones, with 70% to 85% found just once. Sample: PBMCs. Receptors originate from a woman aged 40-49 years in good health and CMV-seronegative.

The chain links TRBV5-4 to TRBJ1-3; 9 nucleotides line up with TRBD1. The V and J ends lost 4 bases and 3 bases, in that order; junction bases with no gene match: 8. CDR1 SGHNT and CDR2 YYREEE come from the germline V gene (reference sequence). The length of the CDR3 is 16 residues. DNA for the CDR3: TGTGCCAGCAGCGACGGACAGGGGAGGTATGGAAACACCATATATTTT. Translated: CASSDGQGRYGNTIYF.

This sequence joins TRBV9 and TRBJ2-1; no definite D call. The CDR3 extends over 15 amino acids. Per the germline V gene, CDR1 is SGDLS and CDR2 is YYNGEE. With 0 bases removed from V and 7 bases from J, the gap between germline ends came to 14 bases. The CDR3 protein is CASSVVPTSMNEQFF. In DNA, the CDR3 is TGTGCCAGCAGCGTAGTCCCCACCTCTATGAATGAGCAGTTCTTC.

The chain links TRBV18 to TRBJ1-2, with TRBD1 identical over 9 bases. The germline V gene has CDR1 KGHSH and CDR2 LQKENI. Germline trimming cut 3 bases from V and 6 bases from J; bases unmatched to any gene: 8. The CDR3 contains 15 residues. The CDR3 DNA is TGTGCCAGCTCACCTATACCGGGACAGGGAAATGGCTACACCTTC. The encoded protein is CASSPIPGQGNGYTF.

This chain links TRBV5-6 with TRBJ2-7; D is ambiguous. V was trimmed by 3 bases and J by 4 bases, leaving 5 bases between them. Germline CDR1 SGHDT, CDR2 YYEEEE. CDR3 length equals 11 residues. The CDR3 protein is CASSSQYEQYF. DNA of the CDR3: TGTGCCAGCAGCTCCCAGTACGAGCAGTACTTC.

V gene TRBV19 combines with J gene TRBJ1-2, with 7 nucleotides matching TRBD1. Germline CDR1 reads LNHDA; CDR2 reads SQIVND (reference sequence). The CDR3 length is 14 residues. Germline trimming cut 4 bases from V and 0 bases from J; bases unmatched to any gene: 2. Written as DNA, the CDR3 is TGTGCCAGTAGTAACGACAGGGCTAACTATGGCTACACCTTC. It is translated as CASSNDRANYGYTF.

The chain recombines TRBV5-4 with TRBJ1-1, with 10 bases lining up with TRBD1. There are 15 residues in the CDR3. The trim removed 3 bases at V and 5 bases at J, leaving 7 bases unmatched. Germline CDR1 reads SGHNT; CDR2 reads YYREEE (reference sequence). The CDR3 reads CASSSTGTGVTEAFF. DNA of the CDR3: TGTGCCAGCAGCTCAACCGGGACAGGGGTAACTGAAGCTTTCTTT.

The chain combines TRBV5-1 with TRBJ2-2, with 7 bases identical to TRBD1. The CDR3 has 15 residues. V shed 3 bases, J shed 3 bases, and the junction held 5 bases outside the gene matches. The germline CDR1 and CDR2 sequences are SGHRS and YFSETQ. CDR3 residues: CASSWRQGYTGELFF. The CDR3 nucleotides are TGCGCCAGCAGCTGGAGACAGGGCTACACCGGGGAGCTGTTTTTT.

The rearrangement uses TRBV2 and TRBJ1-5; D not certain. The germline gives CDR1 SNHLY, CDR2 FYNNEI. This CDR3 contains 14 residues. V was trimmed by 5 bases and J by 4 bases, leaving 12 bases between them. The CDR3 protein is CASSPQRMNQPQHF. The DNA for the CDR3 is TGTGCCAGCAGTCCTCAGAGGATGAATCAGCCCCAGCATTTT.

This clone showed up just a few times. The chain employs TRBV6-5 and TRBJ1-6; D gene unclear. This CDR3 comprises 15 residues. Germline CDR1 reads MNHEY; CDR2 reads SVGAGI. Trimming took off 4 bases at V and 7 bases at J, with 14 bases between the two ends. Written as DNA, the CDR3 is TGTGCCAGCAGTTCCCACCCCACGGGGAATTCACCCCTCCACTTT. Protein: CASSSHPTGNSPLHF.

This chain links TRBV10-2 with TRBJ2-5; D might be TRBD2 (6 bases). The CDR3 spans 14 residues. Trimming took 3 bases from V and 2 from J, leaving 10 bases between them. In germline, CDR1 is WSHSY, CDR2 SAAADI. The CDR3 sequence: CASSDRLVQETQYF. CDR3 DNA sequence: TGCGCCAGCAGTGATCGACTAGTTCAAGAGACCCAGTACTTC.

Only a few counts were recorded for this clone. CDR3 sequence reads: CASSRRDIGGSPLHF. DNA of the CDR3: TGCGCCAGCAGCCGCCGCGACATTGGTGGTTCACCCCTCCACTTT. The V call is TRBV4-3, the J call TRBJ1-6; D remains unclear. Trimming shortened V by 4 bases and J by 9 bases, and 16 bases separated the two germline ends. The CDR3 spans 15 residues. CDR1 LGHNA and CDR2 YSLEER come from the germline V gene.

The CDR3 reads CASSAEAGGFNEQFF. For the CDR3, the DNA is TGTGCCAGCAGCGCCGAGGCGGGGGGGTTCAATGAGCAGTTCTTC. The rearrangement uses TRBV11-2 and TRBJ2-1, with 9 bases matching TRBD2. Germline V gene sequence: CDR1 SGHAT, CDR2 FQNNGV. There are 15 residues in the CDR3. Trimming at V came to 5 bases and at J to 6 bases, leaving 8 bases not matched to a gene.

The genes are TRBV11-3 and TRBJ2-7, with 7 bases aligning to TRBD2. Trimming removed 1 base from V and 6 bases from J; junction bases left unmatched: 0. Per germline, CDR1 SGHNT and CDR2 YENEEA. The CDR3 is made up of 12 amino acids. CDR3 sequence: CASSLGGGEQYF. The CDR3 DNA sequence: TGTGCCAGCAGCTTAGGGGGGGGCGAGCAGTACTTC. Variable domain in full (rest from reference TRBV11-3 and TRBJ2-7): EAGVVQSPRYKIIEKKQPVAFWCNPISGHNTLYWYLQNLGQGPELLIRYENEEAVDDSQLPKDRFSAERLKGVDSTLKIQPAELGDSAVYLCASSLGGGEQYFGPGTRLTVT.

This chain uses TRBV29-1 with TRBJ2-7; the match to TRBD2 covers 11 bases. V lost 0 bases, J lost 0 bases, and 7 bases stayed unmatched. This CDR3 has 17 amino acids. Germline lookup yields CDR1 SQVTM and CDR2 ANQGSEA. The CDR3 is CSVEDPSSGGFSYEQYF. CDR3 bases: TGCAGCGTTGAAGATCCCTCTAGCGGGGGGTTCTCCTACGAGCAGTACTTC.